One T cell receptor beta chain is described in this entry. Its antigen is still unknown. This CDR3 comprises 19 residues. The V and J ends lost 0 bases and 4 bases, in that order; junction bases with no gene match: 7. Germline CDR1 reads MNHEY; CDR2 reads SMNVEV (reference sequence). This sample is drawn from a study of cytomegalovirus exposure and HLA in healthy donors. Both 60 Vbeta primers and 13 Jbeta primers went into the PCR. Sequencing used immunoSEQ multiplex PCR; TCRdb keeps in-frame clones, though not all of them. The data show about 130,000 clones, about three quarters seen once. Study-wide findings and caveats: As a later analysis revealed, the rate of TCR association differed by HLA locus, with DRB1 most and HLA-C fewest.

This TCR was recovered from a middle-aged man in good health and CMV-seropositive. The sample taken for sequencing was PBMCs. The J gene is TRBJ2-1, the V gene TRBV27, with TRBD2 identical over 15 bases. CDR3 loop: CASSLSTGLAGGPYNEQFF. CDR3 nucleotides: TGTGCCAGCAGTTTATCGACCGGACTAGCGGGGGGGCCGTACAATGAGCAGTTCTTC.